The clone carrying this T cell receptor (beta chain) was detected a few times. Its antigen is not known. Arm-PCR of CDR3 regions and iRepertoire HTBI primers were used to build TCR beta libraries. A single record per CDR3 protein comes from TCRdb applying MiXCR to the multiplex PCR reads. The table includes about 450,000 distinct CDR3 sequences, 20% to 25% detected once. This CDR3 has 15 residues. The germline CDR1 and CDR2 sequences are MNHNS and SASEGT. V gave up 3 bases and J gave up 3 bases; unmatched junction bases: 7. This sample was included in a study of regulatory T cells in long-lasting Graves disease. Study summary: Persistence in Graves' disease required over 5 years of antithyroid drugs plus positive TSH receptor antibodies. Study-level findings and limits: Persistent patients shared more public clonotypes (2,741) than newly diagnosed patients (about 940). Patients with persistent disease showed a bias toward TRBV28, TRBJ1-2 and TRBJ2-5.

Time point meaning: persistent/refractory GD, antithyroid drugs over 5 years with positive TRAb. PBMC-extracted RNA yielded the TCR library. Here the sequenced sample was peripheral blood mononuclear cells (PBMCs), taken when the disease was refractory, from a patient treated with antithyroid drugs. The J gene is TRBJ2-7, the V gene TRBV6-1; 8 bases line up with TRBD1. This sequence was found in a female donor with Graves disease. In nucleotides, the CDR3 is TGTGCCAGCAGTGACGGACAGGGCAGGAACTACGAGCAGTACTTC. Encoded protein: CASSDGQGRNYEQYF.